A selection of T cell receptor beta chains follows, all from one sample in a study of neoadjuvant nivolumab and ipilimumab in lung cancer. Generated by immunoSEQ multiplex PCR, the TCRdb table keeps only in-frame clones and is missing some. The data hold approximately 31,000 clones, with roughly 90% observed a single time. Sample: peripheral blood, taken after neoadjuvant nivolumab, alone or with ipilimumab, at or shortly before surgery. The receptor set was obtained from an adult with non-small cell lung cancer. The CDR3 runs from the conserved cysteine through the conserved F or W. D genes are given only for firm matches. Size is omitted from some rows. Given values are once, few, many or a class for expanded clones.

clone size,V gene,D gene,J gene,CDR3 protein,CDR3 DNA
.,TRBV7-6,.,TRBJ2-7,CASSLVPMEGRSKPYEQYF,TGTGCCAGCAGCTTAGTCCCGATGGAGGGACGGAGCAAACCCTACGAGCAGTACTTC
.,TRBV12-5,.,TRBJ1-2,CASGLSGLVYGYTF,TGTGCTAGTGGTTTGTCGGGGCTGGTCTATGGCTACACCTTC
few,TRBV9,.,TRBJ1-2,CASSVSPTVTGGYTF,TGTGCCAGCAGCGTGTCCCCGACAGTTACCGGTGGCTACACCTTC
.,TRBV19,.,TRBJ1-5,CASSSRGPTAGTNQPQHF,TGTGCCAGTAGCTCGAGAGGACCGACGGCGGGGACCAATCAGCCCCAGCATTTT
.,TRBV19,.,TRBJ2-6,CASTTGFSSGANVLTF,TGTGCCAGTACGACAGGCTTCTCCTCTGGGGCCAACGTCCTGACTTTC
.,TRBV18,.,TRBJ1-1,CASSPTQNTEAFF,TGTGCCAGCTCACCAACACAGAACACTGAAGCTTTCTTT
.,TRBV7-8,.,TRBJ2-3,CASSFNTAGDTQYF,TGTGCCAGCAGCTTTAACACCGCCGGGGATACGCAGTATTTT
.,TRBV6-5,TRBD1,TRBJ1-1,CASLGGWGTEAFF,TGTGCCAGCTTAGGGGGCTGGGGAACTGAAGCTTTCTTT
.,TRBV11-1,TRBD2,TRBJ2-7,CASRRTSGSSYEQYF,TGTGCCAGCAGGCGGACTAGCGGGTCATCCTACGAGCAGTACTTC
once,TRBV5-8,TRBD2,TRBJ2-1,CASSFEGGLAGNNEQFF,TGTGCCAGCAGCTTTGAAGGAGGGCTAGCGGGAAACAATGAGCAGTTCTTC
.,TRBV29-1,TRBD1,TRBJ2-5,CSVRGWTGTGRGGETQYF,TGCAGCGTGAGAGGGTGGACCGGGACAGGGCGCGGAGGGGAGACCCAGTACTTC
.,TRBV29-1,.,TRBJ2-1,CSGRTVRNNEQFF,TGCAGCGGCCGGACAGTACGTAACAATGAGCAGTTCTTC
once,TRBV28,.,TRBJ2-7,CASSPPGIKPEQYF,TGTGCCAGCAGTCCACCGGGTATCAAGCCTGAGCAGTACTTC
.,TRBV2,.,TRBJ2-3,CASRMRRDTQYF,TGTGCCAGCAGGATGAGGCGAGATACGCAGTATTTT